Listed below are T cell receptor beta chains from one sample, sequenced in a study of metastatic and nonmetastatic thyroid tumors. TCRdb recomputed clones from the PCR reads via MiXCR. The data show 35,000 to 55,000 clones, with more than 3% seen just once and roughly 9.1% held by the top ten. Sequenced sample: blood. The receptors originated from a female donor with papillary thyroid cancer or a benign thyroid nodule (not recorded which). Some clones in this sample may be carry-over from other donors' samples. CDR3s include the opening cysteine and the closing phenylalanine or tryptophan. The D gene is left open where the match is weak. Size values are once, few and many counts, or a class for expanded clones, and some rows have none.

v_call	clone_size	d_call	j_call	cdr3_nt	cdr3_aa
TRBV6-1	many	NA	TRBJ2-7	TGTGCCAGCAGTTCCACAGATTTGGACTACGAGCAGTACTTC	CASSSTDLDYEQYF
TRBV20-1	many	TRBD2	TRBJ2-1	TGCAGTGCCCCCGTCATAGCGGGAGGGGTCAATGAGCAGTTCTTC	CSAPVIAGGVNEQFF
TRBV15	few	TRBD1	TRBJ1-5	TGTGCCACCAGCGGCGGGGACAGGGGTCGAACACTGCCCCAGCATTTT	CATSGGDRGRTLPQHF
TRBV19	many	TRBD1	TRBJ2-5	TGTGCCAGTAGTCCAACAGGGGGCAGAGAGACCCAGTACTTC	CASSPTGGRETQYF
TRBV27	many	NA	TRBJ2-3	TGTGCCAGCAGTTTATCGAGGCCAGATACGCAGTATTTT	CASSLSRPDTQYF
TRBV5-1	NA	NA	TRBJ2-3	TGCGCCAGCAGCTTTTCAGAGAGCACAGATACGCAGTATTTT	CASSFSESTDTQYF
TRBV2	many	TRBD1	TRBJ1-2	TGTGCCTTGACAGGGTACTATGGCTACACCTTC	CALTGYYGYTF
TRBV11-2	many	NA	TRBJ1-4	TGTGCCAGCAGCTTAAGCGGTAAACTGTTTTTT	CASSLSGKLFF
TRBV2	medium-sized	TRBD1	TRBJ1-6	TGTGCCAGCATTAGGACAGGGGGGTCCTATAATTCACCCCTCCACTTT	CASIRTGGSYNSPLHF
TRBV6-1	NA	NA	TRBJ1-6	TGTGCCAGCAGTCCCACAGGGATTTCACCCCTCCACTTT	CASSPTGISPLHF
TRBV11-3	few	NA	TRBJ2-1	TGTGCCAGCAGCTTAGCCCCGAGGGGAGAGCAGTTCTTC	CASSLAPRGEQFF
TRBV6-6	NA	NA	TRBJ2-7	TGTGCCAGCAGTTACTCAGGCCTAGCCCGCGAGCAGTACTTC	CASSYSGLAREQYF
TRBV6-2/TRBV6-3	NA	NA	TRBJ1-3	TGTGCCAGCAGTTACTCGGGGACCAGCGGAAACACCATATATTTT	CASSYSGTSGNTIYF
TRBV19	NA	NA	TRBJ2-2	TGTGCCAGTAGTAAGGGGGAAAACACCGGGGAGCTGTTTTTT	CASSKGENTGELFF
TRBV28	many	TRBD1	TRBJ1-1	TGTGCCAGCAGTTTGCCCACAGGGGAGGGGACTGAAGCTTTCTTT	CASSLPTGEGTEAFF
TRBV27	few	TRBD1	TRBJ1-6	TGTGCCAGCAGTTTAAGGGGACAGGGTCAGGCACCCCTCCACTTT	CASSLRGQGQAPLHF
TRBV7-2	NA	TRBD2	TRBJ2-1	TGTGCCAGCAGCGCTTCAGCGGGGACTTACAATGAGCAGTTCTTC	CASSASAGTYNEQFF
TRBV5-1	few	NA	TRBJ2-3	TGCGCCTATCGGGGAGACCGGCCGGATACGCAGTATTTT	CAYRGDRPDTQYF
TRBV19	medium-sized	NA	TRBJ1-2	TGTGCCAGTAGTAGGGGCAACTATGGCTACACCTTC	CASSRGNYGYTF
TRBV6-1	few	NA	TRBJ2-2	TGTGCCAGCAGTGAAGCGGGTGGACTAGGGGAGCTGTTTTTT	CASSEAGGLGELFF
TRBV6-5	NA	NA	TRBJ2-7	TGTGCCAGCAGTTACTCGGTCCGCGCCGCGGGGGAGCAGTACTTC	CASSYSVRAAGEQYF
TRBV12-3/TRBV12-4	few	NA	TRBJ2-7	TGTGCCAGCAGTTCCAGTGGGGCGCACTACGAGCAGTACTTC	CASSSSGAHYEQYF
TRBV20-1	many	NA	TRBJ1-1	TGCAGTGTTCTCTGGTCGGGGGGGAACACTGAAGCTTTCTTT	CSVLWSGGNTEAFF
TRBV19	many	TRBD1	TRBJ2-7	TGTGCCAGTAGTATATCGCATATTGGACAGGGCCCCTACGAGCAGTACTTC	CASSISHIGQGPYEQYF
TRBV6-4	many	NA	TRBJ1-6	TGTGCCAGCATCGGTAGCTCCTATAATTCACCCCTCCACTTT	CASIGSSYNSPLHF